These T cell receptor beta chains were read from a single sample in a study of beta chain features in type 1 diabetes. Libraries were prepared by immunoSEQ multiplex PCR; TCRdb keeps only in-frame clonotypes and omits some of them. The table shows roughly 140,000 clones, with around 7% occurring only once. The source material was central memory CD4+ T cells from blood. Receptors originate from a woman aged 30 to 39 in good health. CDR3s include the opening cysteine and the closing phenylalanine or tryptophan. A D gene is named only where the DNA matches it firmly. Size values are once, few and many counts, or a class for expanded clones, and some rows have none.

>TRBJ1-4|TRBV7-9|15|-|-
TGTGCCAGCACCCAGGACACTGCAACTAATGAAAAACTGTTTTTT
CASTQDTATNEKLFF
>TRBJ2-7|TRBV19|13|few|TRBD2
TGTGCCAGTAGTACCCGGGAGGGCTACGAGCAGTACTTC
CASSTREGYEQYF
>TRBJ1-2|TRBV9|15|-|TRBD1
TGTGCCAGCAGCGCGAGGACAGGGGGCGACTATGGCTACACCTTC
CASSARTGGDYGYTF
>TRBJ2-1|TRBV9|16|-|TRBD2
TGTGCCAGCAGCGTAGGGCCTAGCGGGAGGCACAATGAGCAGTTCTTC
CASSVGPSGRHNEQFF
>TRBJ2-5|TRBV5-1|16|few|TRBD2
TGCGCCAGCAGCTACGGACTAGCGGGGGAACAAGAGACCCAGTACTTC
CASSYGLAGEQETQYF
>TRBJ2-5|TRBV6-6|12|-|-
TGTGCCAGCAGACCCGGAGAAGAGACCCAGTACTTC
CASRPGEETQYF
>TRBJ1-2|TRBV20-1|11|-|-
TGCAGTGCCCCCAGTTACTATGGCTACACCTTC
CSAPSYYGYTF
>TRBJ2-7|TRBV28|14|-|TRBD1
TGTGCCAGCAGTTTAACAGGGGGAAGGTACGAGCAGTACTTC
CASSLTGGRYEQYF
>TRBJ2-1|TRBV9|15|few|TRBD2
TGTGCCAGCAGCGTAGGGGCGGGAGTTTACAATGAGCAGTTCTTC
CASSVGAGVYNEQFF
>TRBJ1-4|TRBV25-1|14|-|TRBD1
TGTGCCAGCAGTGGCACAGGGGGTCCTGAAAAACTGTTTTTT
CASSGTGGPEKLFF
>TRBJ2-7|TRBV4-3|14|-|-
TGCGCCAGCAGCCAAGAAACGGGGGCCTACGAGCAGTACTTC
CASSQETGAYEQYF
>TRBJ2-2|TRBV9|14|few|TRBD1
TGTGCCAGCAGCGTGACAGGGAACCCGGGGGAGCTGTTTTTT
CASSVTGNPGELFF
>TRBJ2-2|TRBV21-1|16|many|-
TGTGCCAGCAGCAAAAGGGGACAGTCGAACACCGGGGAGCTGTTTTTT
CASSKRGQSNTGELFF
>TRBJ1-3|TRBV28|14|few|TRBD1
TGTGCCAGTCTCGGACAGGGCTCTGGAAACACCATATATTTT
CASLGQGSGNTIYF
>TRBJ2-1|TRBV7-2|14|few|TRBD2
TGTGCCAGCAGCTTAGTTGGGGAGCGGGGTGAGCAGTTCTTC
CASSLVGERGEQFF
>TRBJ2-1|TRBV6-6|13|few|-
TGTGCCAGCAGCTTAGCTGGTGGGAATGAGCAGTTCTTC
CASSLAGGNEQFF
>TRBJ1-4|TRBV2|16|-|-
TGTGCCAGCAGTGTGCGGGCCCCACCCCGTAATGAAAAACTGTTTTTT
CASSVRAPPRNEKLFF
>TRBJ2-7|TRBV5-1|15|-|-
TGCGCCAGCAGCTCAGTAATGGATCCGCGGTACGAGCAGTACTTC
CASSSVMDPRYEQYF
>TRBJ2-3|TRBV19|17|many|TRBD2
TGTGCCAGTAGTATTCGGCTAGCGGGGGCAGGAACCGATACGCAGTATTTT
CASSIRLAGAGTDTQYF
>TRBJ2-1|TRBV7-2|17|many|TRBD2
TGTGCCAGCAGCTTAGCGAGGCTAGCGGGAGTTCGAAATGAGCAGTTCTTC
CASSLARLAGVRNEQFF
>TRBJ1-2|TRBV5-6|14|few|TRBD1
TGTGCCAGCAGCAACAGGGGGCAGAACTATGGCTACACCTTC
CASSNRGQNYGYTF
>TRBJ2-6|TRBV13|20|few|-
TGTGCCAGCAGTTCACCGAGGAGGGAAATCTGGACCACTGGGGCCAACGTCCTGACTTTC
CASSSPRREIWTTGANVLTF
>TRBJ1-2|TRBV4-2|14|few|-
TGTGCCAGCAGCCATTCGGACTCCGGGGGTGGCTACACCTTC
CASSHSDSGGGYTF
>TRBJ2-7|TRBV19|13|-|-
TGTGCCAGTAGTCGGACAGCCGCCTACGAGCAGTACTTC
CASSRTAAYEQYF
>TRBJ2-1|TRBV5-4|13|-|TRBD2
TGTGCCAGCAGCTTTAGCGGGAGCGATGAGCAGTTCTTC
CASSFSGSDEQFF
>TRBJ2-7|TRBV28|15|-|TRBD1
TGTGCCAGCAGTTTCCCCACAGGGGGCAACTACGAGCAGTACTTC
CASSFPTGGNYEQYF
>TRBJ2-1|TRBV29-1|12|-|-
TGCAGCGTTGAGGGGGGGGGCGATGAGCAGTTCTTC
CSVEGGGDEQFF
>TRBJ2-7|TRBV9|15|-|TRBD1
TGTGCCAGCAGCGCACGAGACCGACAGGGTTCCGAGCAGTACTTC
CASSARDRQGSEQYF